This is a list of T cell receptor beta chains from one sample in a study of cytomegalovirus exposure and HLA in healthy donors. TCRdb's copy holds only in-frame clones and misses some; the assay was immunoSEQ multiplex PCR. Counted here are about 120,000 clones, more than 65% occurring once; the ten biggest clones make up 5.8%. The sample was PBMCs. These receptors came from a man younger than 30 in good health and CMV-seropositive. CDR3s include the opening cysteine and the closing phenylalanine or tryptophan. A D gene is named only where the DNA matches it firmly.

D gene	V gene	CDR3 protein
.	TRBV4-1	CASSPLTENEQFF
TRBD1	TRBV5-1	CASSLDPGQGKGYTF
.	TRBV5-4	CASSLGGGLSNEKLFF
.	TRBV11-1	CASSLAGASYEQYF
TRBD1	TRBV18	CASSPRTGSQNEQYF
TRBD1	TRBV5-1	CASSKGQGAWTGELFF
TRBD1	TRBV2	CASRRQGNNYNEQFF
.	TRBV11-2	CASSLNRYNQPQHF
.	TRBV5-4	CASSFRLGGGNEQFF
TRBD2	TRBV14	CASSPGGAGGFDEQYF
.	TRBV28	CASRLGYTEAFF
.	TRBV15	CATSRDSEETQYF
TRBD1	TRBV7-9	CASSDRGNWQPQHF
.	TRBV6-5	CASSQVGDYGYTF
TRBD2	TRBV9	CASSVTELAGGIDGYEQYF
.	TRBV5-1	CASSFTELNTEAFF
.	TRBV4-1	CASSQEGAYSNQPQHF
.	TRBV7-6	CASSLEGAGEAFF
TRBD2	TRBV10-1	CASTPLAGDLEQYF
TRBD1	TRBV11-2	CATAGQGGPYNSPLHF
.	TRBV14	CASSQDAGPYGYTF
TRBD1	TRBV6-5	CASSSPGTGWNTEAFF
.	TRBV4-1	CASSQDATLNSYEQYF
.	TRBV6-5	CAIRDGRGNQPQHF
.	TRBV27	CASSFGGVSYEQYF
TRBD1	TRBV6-5	CASSYRQGGNEKLFF
.	TRBV11-2	CASSLGRAGVNQPQHF
TRBD2	TRBV7-8	CASSLGTLLAAEPYNEQFF
TRBD1	TRBV7-3	CASSLGQGVHEQYF
TRBD2	TRBV7-6	CASSPSSPGLYYEQYF
TRBD1	TRBV10-1	CASTTGQGGTEAFF
.	TRBV11-2	CASSLFRDSGETQYF
.	TRBV29-1	CSVPRTETEQFF
TRBD1	TRBV2	CASRDSPFGTGPYEQYF
.	TRBV19	CASSMGTRYNSPLHF
TRBD2	TRBV6-5	CASSSFAGEGTQYF
TRBD1	TRBV30	CAWSVGTDRAFF
.	TRBV29-1	CSVGDFDTEAFF
.	TRBV10-3	CAISEGAGGALNQPQHF
TRBD2	TRBV2	CASSASSGIGDEQFF
TRBD1	TRBV6-5	CASSQGQRNTIYF
.	TRBV9	CASSVDMGSGNTIYF
TRBD1	TRBV7-9	CSSSLAGGQGGLYGYTF
TRBD1	TRBV29-1	CSVGEGTGVDYEQYF
.	TRBV20-1	CSARAVSEQYF
TRBD2	TRBV27	CASRPGGLAGAGELFF
TRBD1	TRBV18	CASSLGQGAAATEAFF
.	TRBV5-6	CASSLAPGSTDTQYF
TRBD1	TRBV5-8	CASTLTGGSSNQPQHF
TRBD1	TRBV7-8	CASSLEQGEQYF
TRBD1	TRBV5-8	CASQAWGQGNNNEQFF